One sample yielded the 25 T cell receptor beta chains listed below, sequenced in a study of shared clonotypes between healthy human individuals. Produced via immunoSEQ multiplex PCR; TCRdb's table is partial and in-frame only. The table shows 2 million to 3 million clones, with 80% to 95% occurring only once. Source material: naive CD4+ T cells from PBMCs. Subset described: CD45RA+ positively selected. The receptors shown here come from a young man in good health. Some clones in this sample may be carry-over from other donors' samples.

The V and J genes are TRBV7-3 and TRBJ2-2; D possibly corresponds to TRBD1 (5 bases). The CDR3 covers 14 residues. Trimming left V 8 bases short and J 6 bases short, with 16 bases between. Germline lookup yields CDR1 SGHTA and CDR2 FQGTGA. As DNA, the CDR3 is TGTGCCAGCTCCTTTGACAGATTCCCCGGGGAGCTGTTTTTT. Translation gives CASSFDRFPGELFF. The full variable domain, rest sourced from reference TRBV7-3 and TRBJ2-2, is GAGVSQTPSNKVTEKGKYVELRCDPISGHTALYWYRQSLGQGPEFLIYFQGTGAADDSGLPNDRFFAVRPEGSVSTLKIQRTERGDSAVYLCASSFDRFPGELFFGEGSRLTVL.

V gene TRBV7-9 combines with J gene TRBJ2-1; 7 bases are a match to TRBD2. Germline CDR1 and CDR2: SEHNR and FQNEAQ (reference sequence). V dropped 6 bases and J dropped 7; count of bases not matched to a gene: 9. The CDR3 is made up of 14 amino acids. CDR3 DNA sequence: TGTGCCAGCAGTAGGGAGGGCCTTTGGAATGAGCAGTTCTTC. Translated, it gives CASSREGLWNEQFF. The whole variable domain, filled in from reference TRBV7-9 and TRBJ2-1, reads DTGVSQNPRHKITKRGQNVTFRCDPISEHNRLYWYRQTLGQGPEFLTYFQNEAQLEKSRLLSDRFSAERPKGSFSTLEIQRTEQGDSAMYLCASSREGLWNEQFFGPGTRLTVL.

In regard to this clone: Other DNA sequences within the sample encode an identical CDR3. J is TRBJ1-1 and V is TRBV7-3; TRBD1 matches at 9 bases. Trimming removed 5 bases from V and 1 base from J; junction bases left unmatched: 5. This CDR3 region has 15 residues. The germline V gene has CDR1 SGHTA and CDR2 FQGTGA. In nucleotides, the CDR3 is TGTGCCAGCAGCCTAATGGGACAGGGGAACACTGAAGCTTTCTTT. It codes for CASSLMGQGNTEAFF.

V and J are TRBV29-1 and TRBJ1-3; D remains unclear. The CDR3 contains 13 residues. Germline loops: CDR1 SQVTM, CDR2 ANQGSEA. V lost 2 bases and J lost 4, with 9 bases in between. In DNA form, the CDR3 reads TGCAGCGTTGAAAAAGGGATCGGAAACACCATATATTTT. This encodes CSVEKGIGNTIYF.

CDR3 region: CASSYGGKGHQPQHF. Here the CDR3 DNA reads TGTGCCAGCAGTTACGGAGGGAAAGGGCATCAGCCCCAGCATTTT. The rearrangement links TRBV6-5 to TRBJ1-5, with no clear D. Trimming removed 2 bases from V and 5 bases from J, with 13 bases in between. The CDR3 is 15 residues long. Germline V lookup: CDR1 MNHEY, CDR2 SVGAGI.

The CDR3: CASGRAPTGDYEQYF. The CDR3 DNA reads as TGTGCCAGCGGGAGGGCCCCGACAGGGGACTACGAGCAGTACTTC. J is TRBJ2-7 and V is TRBV18, with D maybe TRBD1 (8 bases). Trimming pared 8 bases from V and 3 bases from J, leaving 20 bases between. This CDR3 has 15 amino acids. CDR1 and CDR2 from the germline V gene are KGHSH and LQKENI. Based on the CDR3 plus reference TRBV18 and TRBJ2-7, the full variable domain is NAGVMQNPRHLVRRRGQEARLRCSPMKGHSHVYWYRQLPEEGLKFMVYLQKENIIDESGMPKERFSAEFPKEGPSILRIQQVVRGDSAAYFCASGRAPTGDYEQYFGPGTRLTVT.

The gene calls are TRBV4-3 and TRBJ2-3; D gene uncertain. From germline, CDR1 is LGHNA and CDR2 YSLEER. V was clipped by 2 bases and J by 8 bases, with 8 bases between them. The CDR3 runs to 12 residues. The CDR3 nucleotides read TGCGCCAGCAGCCAAAGGAAGGGTACGCAGTATTTT. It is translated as CASSQRKGTQYF.

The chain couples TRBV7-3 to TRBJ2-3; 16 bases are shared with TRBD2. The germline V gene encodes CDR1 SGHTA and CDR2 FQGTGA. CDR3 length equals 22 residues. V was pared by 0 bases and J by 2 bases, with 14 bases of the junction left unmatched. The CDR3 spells CASSLTAGTSGRAQSHTDTQYF. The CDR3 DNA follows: TGTGCCAGCAGCTTAACGGCCGGGACTAGCGGGAGGGCCCAGTCCCACACAGATACGCAGTATTTT.

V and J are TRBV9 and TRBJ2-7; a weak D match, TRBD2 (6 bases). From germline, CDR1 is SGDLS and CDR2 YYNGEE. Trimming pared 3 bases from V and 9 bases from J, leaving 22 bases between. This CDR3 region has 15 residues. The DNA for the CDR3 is TGTGCCAGCAGCGCCCTGGCGGGGTCTTCTCTAGGGCAGTACTTC. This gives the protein CASSALAGSSLGQYF.

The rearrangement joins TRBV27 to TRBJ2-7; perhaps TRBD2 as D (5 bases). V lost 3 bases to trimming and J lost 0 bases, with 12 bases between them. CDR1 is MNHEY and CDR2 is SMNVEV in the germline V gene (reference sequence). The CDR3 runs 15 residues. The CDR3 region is CASSFLAGRSYEQYF. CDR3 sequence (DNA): TGTGCCAGCAGTTTCCTTGCGGGTCGCTCCTACGAGCAGTACTTC.

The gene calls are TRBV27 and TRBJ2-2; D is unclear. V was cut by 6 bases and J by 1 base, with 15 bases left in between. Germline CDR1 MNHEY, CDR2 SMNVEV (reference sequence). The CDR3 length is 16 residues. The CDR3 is CASRKFGLENTGELFF. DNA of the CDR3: TGTGCCAGCAGGAAATTCGGCCTGGAGAACACCGGGGAGCTGTTTTTT.

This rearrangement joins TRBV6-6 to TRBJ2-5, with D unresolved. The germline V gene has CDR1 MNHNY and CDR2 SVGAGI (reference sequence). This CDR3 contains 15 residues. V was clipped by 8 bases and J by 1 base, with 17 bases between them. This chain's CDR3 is CASHTHSSGQETQYF. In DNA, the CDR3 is TGTGCCAGCCATACTCATTCATCGGGCCAAGAGACCCAGTACTTC.

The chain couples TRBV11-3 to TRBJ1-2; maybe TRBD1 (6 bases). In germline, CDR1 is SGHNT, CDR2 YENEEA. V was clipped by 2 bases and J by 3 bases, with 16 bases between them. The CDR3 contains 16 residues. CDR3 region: CASSLFSQGVDYGYTF. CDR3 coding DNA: TGTGCCAGCAGCTTATTCTCACAGGGAGTTGACTATGGCTACACCTTC.

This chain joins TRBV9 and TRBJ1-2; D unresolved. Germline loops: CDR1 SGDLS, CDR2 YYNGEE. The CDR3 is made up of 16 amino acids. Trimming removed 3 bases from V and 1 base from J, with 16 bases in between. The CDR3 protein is CASSANRHNLNYGYTF. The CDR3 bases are TGTGCCAGCAGCGCAAATCGGCACAACCTTAACTATGGCTACACCTTC.

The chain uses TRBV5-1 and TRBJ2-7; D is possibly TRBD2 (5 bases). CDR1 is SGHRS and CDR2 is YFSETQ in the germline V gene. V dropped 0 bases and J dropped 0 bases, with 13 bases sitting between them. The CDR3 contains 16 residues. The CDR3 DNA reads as TGCGCCAGCAGCTTGGGCCGGACTTCAAGCTCCTACGAGCAGTACTTC. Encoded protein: CASSLGRTSSSYEQYF.

CDR3 region: CASSLGEGQGNTEAFF. The CDR3, as DNA: TGTGCCAGCAGCCTAGGGGAGGGACAGGGGAACACTGAAGCTTTCTTT. The rearrangement uses TRBV11-2 and TRBJ1-1; TRBD1 agrees at 9 bases. V was clipped by 5 bases and J by 1 base; unmatched bases: 8. CDR3 length: 16 residues. Germline values: CDR1 SGHAT, CDR2 FQNNGV.

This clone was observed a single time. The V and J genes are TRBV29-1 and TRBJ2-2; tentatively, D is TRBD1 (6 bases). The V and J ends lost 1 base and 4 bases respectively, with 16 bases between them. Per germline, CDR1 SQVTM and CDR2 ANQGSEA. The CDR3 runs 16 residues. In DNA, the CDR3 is TGCAGCGTTGAAGGTCGGGGCAGGGGATTCACCGGGGAGCTGTTTTTT. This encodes CSVEGRGRGFTGELFF.

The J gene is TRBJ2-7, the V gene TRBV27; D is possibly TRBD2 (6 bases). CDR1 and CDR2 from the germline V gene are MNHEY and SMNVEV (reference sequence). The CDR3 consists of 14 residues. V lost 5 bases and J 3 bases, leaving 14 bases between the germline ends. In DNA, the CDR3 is TGTGCCAGCAGTCCGCCTGGAGGGCGCTACGAGCAGTACTTC. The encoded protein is CASSPPGGRYEQYF.

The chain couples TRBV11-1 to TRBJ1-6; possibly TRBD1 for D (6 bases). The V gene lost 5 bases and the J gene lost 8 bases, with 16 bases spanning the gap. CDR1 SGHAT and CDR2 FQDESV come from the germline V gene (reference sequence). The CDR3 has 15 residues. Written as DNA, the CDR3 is TGTGCCAGCAGCCACGGGGGGCGACGAGATTCACCCCTCCACTTT. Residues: CASSHGGRRDSPLHF.

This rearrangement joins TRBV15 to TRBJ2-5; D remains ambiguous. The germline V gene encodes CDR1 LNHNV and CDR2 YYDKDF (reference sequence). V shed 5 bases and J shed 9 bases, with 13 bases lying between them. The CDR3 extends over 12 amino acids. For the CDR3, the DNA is TGTGCCACCAGCCCCCGGTCTGGGGCCCAGTACTTC. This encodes CATSPRSGAQYF.

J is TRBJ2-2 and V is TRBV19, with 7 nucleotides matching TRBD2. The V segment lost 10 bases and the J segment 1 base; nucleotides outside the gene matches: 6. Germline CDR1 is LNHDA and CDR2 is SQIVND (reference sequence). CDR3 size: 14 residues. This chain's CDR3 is CATASGQNTGELFF. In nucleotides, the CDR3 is TGTGCCACTGCTAGCGGTCAGAACACCGGGGAGCTGTTTTTT.

CDR3 sequence: CASSQNRGQETQYF. The CDR3, as DNA: TGTGCCAGTAGTCAAAACAGGGGTCAAGAGACCCAGTACTTC. The chain is built from TRBV19 and TRBJ2-5, with 7 bases aligning to TRBD1. The CDR3 length is 14 residues. In germline, CDR1 is LNHDA, CDR2 SQIVND (reference sequence). Trimming took 5 bases from V and 2 from J; bases not matched to a gene: 5.

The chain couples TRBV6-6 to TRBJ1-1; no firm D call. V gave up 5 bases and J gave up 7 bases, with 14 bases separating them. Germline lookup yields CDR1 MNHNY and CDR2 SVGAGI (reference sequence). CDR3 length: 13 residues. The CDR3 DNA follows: TGTGCCAGCAGTATGACCTTGCTCAATGAAGCTTTCTTT. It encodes CASSMTLLNEAFF.

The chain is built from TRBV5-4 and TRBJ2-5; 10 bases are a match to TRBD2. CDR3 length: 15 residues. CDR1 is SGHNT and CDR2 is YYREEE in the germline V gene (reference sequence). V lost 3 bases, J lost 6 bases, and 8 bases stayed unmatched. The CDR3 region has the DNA TGTGCCAGCAGCTGGACTAGCGGAGACGGAAAGACCCAGTACTTC. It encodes CASSWTSGDGKTQYF. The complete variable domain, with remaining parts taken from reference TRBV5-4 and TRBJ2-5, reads ETGVTQSPTHLIKTRGQQVTLRCSSQSGHNTVSWYQQALGQGPQFIFQYYREEENGRGNFPPRFSGLQFPNYSSELNVNALELDDSALYLCASSWTSGDGKTQYFGPGTRLLVL.

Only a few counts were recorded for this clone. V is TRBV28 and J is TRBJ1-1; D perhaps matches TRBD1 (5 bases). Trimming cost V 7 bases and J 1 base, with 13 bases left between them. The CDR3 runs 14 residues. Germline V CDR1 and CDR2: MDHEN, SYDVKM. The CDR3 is CASTAGRANTEAFF. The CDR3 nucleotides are TGTGCCAGCACCGCCGGCAGGGCGAACACTGAAGCTTTCTTT.